The 20 T cell receptor beta chains below were found in one sample sequenced in a study of human T cells and chemical hapten exposure. Time point in this sample: patch test 1, 2 weeks after DPC sensitization. Treatment noted: therapeutic diphenylcyclopropenone sensitization with weekly scalp DPC. Someone pulled total RNA out of unfractionated whole blood. In TCRdb, the RACE reads were re-called with MiXCR into one record per CDR3 protein. The sample lists some 38,000 distinct CDR3 sequences, 5% to 8% occurring once. Sequenced here: whole blood, sampled in connection with sensitization to the hapten diphenylcyclopropenone (DPC). The origin of the receptors is a woman under 40 with alopecia areata. Some clones in this sample may be carry-over from other donors' samples.

This clonotype was seen ten or more times. The rearrangement uses TRBV6-5 and TRBJ2-5, with no clear D. This CDR3 has 11 amino acids. CDR1 is MNHEY and CDR2 is SVGAGI in the germline V gene. Trimming cost V 2 bases and J 5 bases, with 3 bases left between them. The CDR3: CASSYLETQYF. In DNA, the CDR3 is TGTGCCAGCAGTTACCTTGAGACCCAGTACTTC.

This clonotype was counted many times. V is TRBV30 and J is TRBJ2-3; D is undetermined. The CDR3 sequence is 12 residues long. Between the trimmed V and J ends, which lost 5 bases and 5 bases, there was a span of 11 bases. Germline lookup yields CDR1 GTSNPN and CDR2 SVGIG (reference sequence). The CDR3 sequence is CAWQPVVDTQYF. CDR3 in DNA: TGTGCCTGGCAGCCAGTGGTAGATACGCAGTATTTT.

This clonotype was observed many times. The CDR3: CASSQVAGPVADTQYF. The CDR3 DNA sequence: TGTGCCAGCAGCCAAGTAGCGGGACCCGTGGCAGATACGCAGTATTTT. The V and J genes are TRBV4-2 and TRBJ2-3, with 8 nucleotides matching TRBD2. With V trimmed by 1 base and J by 4 bases, 7 bases remained unmatched. CDR3 length equals 16 residues. Germline V gene sequence: CDR1 LGHNA, CDR2 YNFKEQ.

In this sample, this clonotype turned up many times. V gene TRBV28 combines with J gene TRBJ1-5; D may be TRBD1 (5 bases). Germline CDR1 reads MDHEN; CDR2 reads SYDVKM. The ends were cut back, 7 bases at V and 8 bases at J, with 15 bases in the middle. The CDR3 loop spans 13 amino acids. CDR3 residues: CASTPGGVKPQHF. CDR3 nucleotide sequence: TGTGCCAGCACCCCCGGGGGGGTAAAGCCCCAGCATTTT.

This clonotype was observed at least ten times. J is TRBJ1-1 and V is TRBV7-9; 8 nucleotides match TRBD1. The germline V gene encodes CDR1 SEHNR and CDR2 FQNEAQ (reference sequence). V was clipped by 4 bases and J by 0 bases; unmatched bases: 1. The CDR3 is made up of 14 amino acids. The chain's CDR3 is CASSSDRVNTEAFF. As DNA, the CDR3 is TGTGCCAGCAGCTCGGACAGGGTGAACACTGAAGCTTTCTTT.

The CDR3 sequence is CASSLVRGNSPLHF. The CDR3 bases are TGTGCCAGCAGCTTGGTCAGGGGGAATTCACCCCTCCACTTT. V is TRBV7-8 and J is TRBJ1-6; 7 positions match TRBD1. The germline CDR1 and CDR2 sequences are SGHVS and FQNEAQ. This CDR3 contains 14 residues. V lost 3 bases and J lost 7; bases outside the gene matches: 3.

The rearrangement uses TRBV30 and TRBJ1-4; D remains unclear. With 4 bases removed from V and 3 bases from J, the gap between germline ends came to 6 bases. The CDR3 runs 12 residues. Germline CDR1 and CDR2: GTSNPN and SVGIG (reference sequence). CDR3 coding DNA: TGTGCCTGGAACCGCCCTAATGAAAAACTGTTTTTT. It codes for CAWNRPNEKLFF.

This chain connects TRBV6-2 or TRBV6-3 to TRBJ2-3; 11 nucleotides agree with TRBD1. CDR1 is MNHEY, CDR2 SVGEGT, per germline. The CDR3 has 15 amino acids. Losses at the gene ends were 8 bases for V and 1 base for J; bases not matched to a gene: 5. The CDR3 is CASGGQGARTDTQYF. CDR3 coding DNA: TGTGCCAGCGGCGGACAGGGGGCGCGCACAGATACGCAGTATTTT.

This clonotype is classed as medium-sized. The chain joins TRBV20-1 to TRBJ2-2; no firm D call. V shed 7 bases and J shed 7 bases, with 10 bases lying between them. The germline gives CDR1 DFQATT, CDR2 SNEGSKA (reference sequence). The CDR3 is made up of 11 amino acids. The chain's CDR3 is CSVLSHGELFF. CDR3 coding DNA: TGCAGTGTTCTTTCCCACGGGGAGCTGTTTTTT.

This clonotype was found a few times. The V and J genes are TRBV20-1 and TRBJ1-2; 9 positions agree with TRBD1. Losses at the gene ends were 6 bases for V and 6 bases for J; bases not matched to a gene: 8. This CDR3 has 13 residues. Germline V gene data show CDR1 as DFQATT and CDR2 as SNEGSKA (reference sequence). CDR3 nucleotides: TGCAGTGCCCCAAGACAGGGGGTCGATGGCTACACCTTC. Translating gives CSAPRQGVDGYTF.

At least ten counts were recorded for this clonotype. This chain connects TRBV11-3 to TRBJ1-1; tentatively, D is TRBD1 (5 bases). The CDR3 is made up of 13 amino acids. Germline CDR1 reads SGHNT; CDR2 reads YENEEA. The V and J ends lost 6 bases and 4 bases respectively, with 12 bases between them. CDR3 bases: TGTGCCAGCAGTCAGGGAGTTTCCACTGAAGCTTTCTTT. Its translation is CASSQGVSTEAFF.

This clonotype has only a few counts. The rearrangement uses TRBV12-3 or TRBV12-4 and TRBJ2-3, with no clear D. The V end lost 6 bases, the J end lost 2 bases, and 15 bases lay between the germline ends. The CDR3 has 15 residues. CDR3 amino acids: CASRSDTGYTDTQYF. The CDR3 coding sequence is TGTGCCAGCAGATCCGACACCGGTTACACAGATACGCAGTATTTT.

V and J are TRBV28 and TRBJ1-5, with no clear D. CDR1 is MDHEN and CDR2 is SYDVKM in the germline V gene. The CDR3 consists of 11 residues. The V end lost 3 bases, the J end lost 3 bases, and 0 bases lay between the germline ends. CDR3 bases: TGTGCCAGCAGTTTCAATCAGCCCCAGCATTTT. This gives the protein CASSFNQPQHF.

This chain uses TRBV19 with TRBJ1-5; weak D call: TRBD1 (5 bases). V was clipped by 6 bases and J by 9 bases, with 18 bases between them. The CDR3 is 14 amino acids. Germline V gene sequence: CDR1 LNHDA, CDR2 SQIVND (reference sequence). The CDR3 DNA is TGTGCCAGTAGCACGGGGCCCGAAAATGGGCCCCAGCATTTT. Its translation: CASSTGPENGPQHF.

The chain has TRBV5-1 and TRBJ2-1; D remains ambiguous. V was cut by 4 bases and J by 0 bases, with 11 bases left in between. CDR1 and CDR2 from the germline V gene are SGHRS and YFSETQ. This CDR3 is built from 15 residues. DNA for the CDR3: TGCGCCAGCAGCCCCGACGGTAGCTCCTACAATGAGCAGTTCTTC. Its protein product is CASSPDGSSYNEQFF. Together with reference TRBV5-1 and TRBJ2-1, the CDR3 gives the full variable domain: KAGVTQTPRYLIKTRGQQVTLSCSPISGHRSVSWYQQTPGQGLQFLFEYFSETQRNKGNFPGRFSGRQFSNSRSEMNVSTLELGDSALYLCASSPDGSSYNEQFFGPGTRLTVL.

This clonotype rates as medium-sized (0.01 to 0.1%). The chain couples TRBV4-2 to TRBJ2-3; D uncertain. V dropped 2 bases and J dropped 3 bases, with 3 bases sitting between them. CDR3 size: 12 residues. CDR1 and CDR2 from the germline V gene are LGHNA and YNFKEQ. The CDR3 is CASSQRTDTQYF. CDR3 sequence (DNA): TGTGCCAGCAGCCAAAGGACAGATACGCAGTATTTT.

The chain uses TRBV5-6 and TRBJ2-7, with 7 bases that match TRBD2. The CDR3 is 15 amino acids. The junction had 7 bases not matched to a gene; V was cut back by 4 bases and J by 0 bases. From germline, CDR1 is SGHDT and CDR2 YYEEEE. The CDR3 sequence: CASSPGLPSSYEQYF. The DNA of the CDR3 is TGTGCCAGCAGCCCGGGACTACCGAGCTCCTACGAGCAGTACTTC.

This clonotype was counted a few times. The V gene is TRBV4-2, the J gene TRBJ1-4; D is ambiguous. CDR1 is LGHNA, CDR2 YNFKEQ, per germline. This CDR3 has 16 amino acids. V lost 1 base and J 0 bases, leaving 9 bases between the germline ends. CDR3 nucleotides: TGTGCCAGCAGCCAAGGTGTTGGGCCAACTAATGAAAAACTGTTTTTT. Translating gives CASSQGVGPTNEKLFF.

This clonotype was detected only a few times. V and J are TRBV6-5 and TRBJ2-3; 12 bases are a match to TRBD2. The CDR3 has 18 residues. The J segment lost 1 base and the V segment lost 4 bases, leaving 9 bases of the junction unmatched. The germline gives CDR1 MNHEY, CDR2 SVGAGI. CDR3 bases: TGTGCCAGCAGTTTATCCGGGACTAGCGGGTTCCGCACAGATACGCAGTATTTT. This gives the protein CASSLSGTSGFRTDTQYF.

The sample holds many counts of this clonotype. One end of the junction fails to match germline, which may point to a read error. J is TRBJ2-1 and V is TRBV4-3, with a tentative D call TRBD2 (7 bases). This CDR3 is 16 amino acids long. The germline gives CDR1 LGHNA, CDR2 YSLEER. The CDR3 coding sequence is TGCGCCAGCAGCCAAGATCTTGTATGGGGGGGGCCTCATCTTATCTTC. It specifies CASSQDLVWGGPHLIF.